Shown below are 12 T cell receptor beta chains from a single sample sequenced in a study of vaccination and CD4 T cells after COVID-19. What these receptors recognize is not known. Specified treatment: roughly 10-day PBMC culture with coronavirus spike peptide pools or control peptides (ViraFEST assay). Oncomine TCR Beta short-read sequencing was applied to DNA from cultured CD4+ T cells. Using its own MiXCR run on the PCR reads, TCRdb lists one record per CDR3 protein. Of approximately 11,000 distinct CDR3 sequences in the sample, about three fifths were seen once. The sample consisted of CD4+ T cells from blood, cultured in vitro. The source of these receptors is a human donor who had recovered from COVID-19.

The J gene is TRBJ2-3, the V gene TRBV20-1, with TRBD2 as a possible D gene (5 bases). Germline CDR1 and CDR2: DFQATT and SNEGSKA (reference sequence). CDR3 length: 14 amino acids. V was shortened by 1 base and J by 2 bases, with 10 bases between the two germline ends. This CDR3 is CSARAAGATDTQYF. The CDR3 nucleotides are TGCAGTGCTAGAGCGGCGGGCGCCACAGATACGCAGTATTTT.

The chain has TRBV6-2 or TRBV6-3 and TRBJ2-1, with 13 bases aligning to TRBD2. V dropped 5 bases and J dropped 7; count of bases not matched to a gene: 8. The CDR3 runs 16 residues. Per the germline V gene, CDR1 is MNHEY and CDR2 is SVGEGT. CDR3 nucleotides: TGTGCCAGCAGTCTCCGGACTAGCGGGAGTCAAAATGAGCAGTTCTTC. Amino acid sequence: CASSLRTSGSQNEQFF.

The chain couples TRBV20-1 to TRBJ1-2; D is undetermined. The CDR3 has 12 residues. Germline V lookup: CDR1 DFQATT, CDR2 SNEGSKA (reference sequence). V gave up 4 bases and J gave up 2 bases, with 8 bases separating them. The CDR3 reads CSATDKNYGYTF. The CDR3 DNA is TGCAGTGCTACCGACAAGAACTATGGCTACACCTTC.

This clonotype was picked up one time. The rearrangement uses TRBV20-1 and TRBJ2-1; 12 bases align to TRBD2. V gave up 5 bases and J gave up 0 bases; unmatched junction bases: 2. CDR1 and CDR2 (germline): DFQATT, SNEGSKA (reference sequence). There are 15 residues in the CDR3. CDR3 sequence (DNA): TGCAGTGCTGGACTAGCGGGACGCTCCTACAATGAGCAGTTCTTC. It codes for CSAGLAGRSYNEQFF.

This rearrangement joins TRBV20-1 to TRBJ2-5, with no clear D. The CDR3 length is 13 residues. Germline V gives CDR1 DFQATT, CDR2 SNEGSKA (reference sequence). V dropped 6 bases and J dropped 5 bases, with 16 bases sitting between them. Written as DNA, the CDR3 is TGCAGTGCCTCCCGGGCCCTAGGGGAGACCCAGTACTTC. Its translation: CSASRALGETQYF.

The chain carries TRBV20-1 and TRBJ1-6; 9 bases map to TRBD1. Germline lookup yields CDR1 DFQATT and CDR2 SNEGSKA (reference sequence). V trimming: 1 base; J trimming: 9 bases; junction bases outside the gene matches: 7. The CDR3 consists of 15 residues. CDR3 region: CSARVEGTGRSPLHF. In DNA form, the CDR3 reads TGCAGTGCTAGAGTTGAGGGGACAGGGCGTTCACCCCTCCACTTT.

The chain is built from TRBV20-1 and TRBJ2-1, with D hard to call. The CDR3 is 13 residues long. CDR1 and CDR2 (germline): DFQATT, SNEGSKA (reference sequence). V gave up 1 base and J gave up 0 bases, with 4 bases separating them. The CDR3 reads CSARGNSYNEQFF. CDR3 DNA: TGCAGTGCTAGAGGAAACTCCTACAATGAGCAGTTCTTC.

The rearrangement joins TRBV27 to TRBJ2-7; 11 positions match TRBD2. The germline V gene encodes CDR1 MNHEY and CDR2 SMNVEV (reference sequence). CDR3 length: 16 amino acids. With V trimmed by 3 bases and J by 2 bases, 6 bases remained unmatched. The CDR3 DNA reads TGTGCCAGCAGTTTGACGGGGACTAGCGGTACCTACGAGCAGTACTTC. Translation: CASSLTGTSGTYEQYF.

This clonotype was counted between two and nine times. The rearrangement uses TRBV7-9 and TRBJ1-1, with a weak D call TRBD1 (6 bases). Deletions cut 4 bases from V and 1 base from J, with 13 bases between. This CDR3 is 15 amino acids long. CDR1 and CDR2 (germline): SEHNR, FQNEAQ (reference sequence). This CDR3 is CASSWSRDTNTEAFF. The CDR3 DNA reads TGTGCCAGCAGCTGGTCCCGGGACACGAACACTGAAGCTTTCTTT.

This rearrangement joins TRBV5-1 to TRBJ1-2; D unclear. The CDR3 has 14 residues. Germline assignment: CDR1 SGHRS and CDR2 YFSETQ. Trimming removed 0 bases at V and 2 bases at J, with 8 bases between. The CDR3 is CASSLGQNNYGYTF. The CDR3 DNA reads TGCGCCAGCAGCTTGGGGCAGAACAACTATGGCTACACCTTC.

This clonotype appeared a few times. The CDR3 DNA reads as TGTGCCAGCAGCTGGACAACGGCGTACGAGCAGTACTTC. Protein: CASSWTTAYEQYF. The J gene is TRBJ2-7, the V gene TRBV7-2; TRBD1 is a possible D gene (5 bases). The CDR3 covers 13 residues. Between the trimmed V and J ends, which lost 4 bases and 4 bases, there was a span of 11 bases. Germline V gives CDR1 SGHTA, CDR2 FQGNSA.

This clonotype was seen more than once but under ten times. The junction and the germline gene differ at one end; a read error may be behind it. This chain connects TRBV7-6 to TRBJ2-5; D could derive from TRBD1 or TRBD2 (6 bases each). The germline V gene encodes CDR1 SGHVS and CDR2 FNYEAQ. This CDR3 is 15 amino acids long. The CDR3 DNA reads TGTGCTAGCAGCTTAGTAGGGGGGCTCGACGAGACCCAGTACTTC. It is translated as CASSLVGGLDETQYF.